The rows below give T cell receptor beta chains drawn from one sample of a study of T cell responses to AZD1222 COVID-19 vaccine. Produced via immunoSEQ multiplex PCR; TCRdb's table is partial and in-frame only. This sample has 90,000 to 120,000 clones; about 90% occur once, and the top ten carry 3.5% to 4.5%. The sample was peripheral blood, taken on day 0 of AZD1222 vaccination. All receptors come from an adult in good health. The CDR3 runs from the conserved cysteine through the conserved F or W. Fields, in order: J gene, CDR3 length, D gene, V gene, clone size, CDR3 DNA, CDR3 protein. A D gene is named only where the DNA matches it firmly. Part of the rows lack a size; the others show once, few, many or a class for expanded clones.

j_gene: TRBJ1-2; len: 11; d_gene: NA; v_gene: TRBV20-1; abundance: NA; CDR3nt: TGCAGTGCAGGGGGAGGCTATGGCTACACCTTC; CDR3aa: CSAGGGYGYTF
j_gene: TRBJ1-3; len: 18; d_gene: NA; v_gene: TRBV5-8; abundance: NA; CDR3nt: TGTGCCAGCAGCGACCCCGGGAGGCTGAAAACCCCTGGAAACACCATATATTTT; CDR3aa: CASSDPGRLKTPGNTIYF
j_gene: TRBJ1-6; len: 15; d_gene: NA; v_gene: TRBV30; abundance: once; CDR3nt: TGTGCCTGGAGTGTAAGAGCGAGAGATAATTCACCCCTCCACTTT; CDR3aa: CAWSVRARDNSPLHF
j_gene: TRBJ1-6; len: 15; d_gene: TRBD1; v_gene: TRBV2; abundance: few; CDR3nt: TGTGCCACCTACAGGGGAAGTTCCTATAATTCACCCCTCCACTTT; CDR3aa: CATYRGSSYNSPLHF
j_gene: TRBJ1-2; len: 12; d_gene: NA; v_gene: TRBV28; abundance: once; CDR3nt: TGTGCCAGCAGTTTCGACGGCTATGGCTACACCTTC; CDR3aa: CASSFDGYGYTF
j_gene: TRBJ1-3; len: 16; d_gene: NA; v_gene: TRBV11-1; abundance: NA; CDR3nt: TGTGCCAGCAGCTTAGAGGGGACCGGTTTTGGAAACACCATATATTTT; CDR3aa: CASSLEGTGFGNTIYF
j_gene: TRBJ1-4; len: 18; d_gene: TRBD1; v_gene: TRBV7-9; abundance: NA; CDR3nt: TGTGCCAGCAGCACCGGAGGGACAGGGCTCGTAGCTAATGAAAAACTGTTTTTT; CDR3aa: CASSTGGTGLVANEKLFF
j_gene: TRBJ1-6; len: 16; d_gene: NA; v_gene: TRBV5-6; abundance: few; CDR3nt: TGTGCCAGCAGCTTGATTGTAGGGACGGCATTTGGGCCCCTCCACTTT; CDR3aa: CASSLIVGTAFGPLHF
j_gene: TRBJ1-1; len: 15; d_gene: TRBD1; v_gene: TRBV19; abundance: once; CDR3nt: TGTGCCAGTAGTATCGGGACAGCCCGGAGGACTGAAGCTTTCTTT; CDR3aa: CASSIGTARRTEAFF
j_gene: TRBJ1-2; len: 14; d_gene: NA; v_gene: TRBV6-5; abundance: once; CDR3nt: TGTGCCACCGCATTGACAGTGTCTAACTATGGCTACACCTTC; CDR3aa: CATALTVSNYGYTF
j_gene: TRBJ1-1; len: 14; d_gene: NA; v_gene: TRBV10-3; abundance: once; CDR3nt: TGTGCCACCGTCTGGGATTCTGGACGGACTGAAGCTTTCTTT; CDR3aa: CATVWDSGRTEAFF
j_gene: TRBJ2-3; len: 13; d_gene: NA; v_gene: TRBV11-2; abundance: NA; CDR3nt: TGTGCCAGCAGCTTGTCAGGGCGAGATACGCAGTATTTT; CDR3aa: CASSLSGRDTQYF
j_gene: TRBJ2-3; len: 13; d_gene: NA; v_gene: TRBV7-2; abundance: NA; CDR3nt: TGTGCCAGCGAGAGAAGCGGGTTGGATACGCAGTATTTT; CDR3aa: CASERSGLDTQYF
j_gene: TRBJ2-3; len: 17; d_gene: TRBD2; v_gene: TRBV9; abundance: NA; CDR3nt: TGTGCCAGCAGTTCTAGCGGGGGTATCTCTAGCACAGATACGCAGTATTTT; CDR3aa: CASSSSGGISSTDTQYF
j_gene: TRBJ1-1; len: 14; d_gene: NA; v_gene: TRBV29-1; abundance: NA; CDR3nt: TGCAGCGCCACAAAGCGGGGGCTTGGGACTGAAGCTTTCTTT; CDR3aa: CSATKRGLGTEAFF
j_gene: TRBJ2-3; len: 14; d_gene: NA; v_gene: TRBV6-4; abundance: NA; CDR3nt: TGTGCCAGCAGTGAGTCGTCTAGCGAACCGACGCAGTATTTT; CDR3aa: CASSESSSEPTQYF
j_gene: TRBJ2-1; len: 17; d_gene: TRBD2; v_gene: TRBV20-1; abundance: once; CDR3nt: TGCAGTGCTAGTTGGGCTAGCGGGGTCTTCTCCTACAATGAGCAGTTCTTC; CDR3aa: CSASWASGVFSYNEQFF
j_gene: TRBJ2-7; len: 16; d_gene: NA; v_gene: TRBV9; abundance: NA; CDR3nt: TGTGCCAGCAGCCTGGGTACGGGACCCTGGCGAGACGAGCAGTACTTC; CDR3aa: CASSLGTGPWRDEQYF
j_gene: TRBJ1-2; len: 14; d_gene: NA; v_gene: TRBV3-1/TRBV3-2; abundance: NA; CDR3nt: TGTGCCAGCAGCCCTCAAGGCGCGGGGAATGGCTACACCTTC; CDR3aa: CASSPQGAGNGYTF
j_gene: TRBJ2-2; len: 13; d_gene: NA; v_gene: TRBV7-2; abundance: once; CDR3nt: TGTGCCAGCAGCTTCAGGGAAACCGGGGAGCTGTTTTTT; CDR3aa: CASSFRETGELFF
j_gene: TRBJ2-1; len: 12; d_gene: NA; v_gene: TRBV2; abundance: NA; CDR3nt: TGTGCCAGCCGAGGGTCCTACAATGAGCAGTTCTTC; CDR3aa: CASRGSYNEQFF
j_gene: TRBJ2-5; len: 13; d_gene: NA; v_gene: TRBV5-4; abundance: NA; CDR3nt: TGTGCCAGCAGCTTCTCAGGGGCAGAGACCCAGTACTTC; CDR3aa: CASSFSGAETQYF
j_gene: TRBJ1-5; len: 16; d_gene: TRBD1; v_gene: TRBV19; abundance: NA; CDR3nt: TGTGCCAGTAGTCTTTCGACAGGGGGAAAAAATCAGCCCCAGCATTTT; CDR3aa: CASSLSTGGKNQPQHF
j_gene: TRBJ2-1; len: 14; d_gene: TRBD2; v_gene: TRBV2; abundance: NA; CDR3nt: TGTGCCAGCAAGGCGGGGCGGGAGGGCCTCGAGCAGTTCTTC; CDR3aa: CASKAGREGLEQFF
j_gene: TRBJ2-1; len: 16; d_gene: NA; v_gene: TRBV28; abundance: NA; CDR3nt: TGTGCCAGCAGTTTAACTCCCAGCGGGTCGTACAATGAGCAGTTCTTC; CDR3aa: CASSLTPSGSYNEQFF
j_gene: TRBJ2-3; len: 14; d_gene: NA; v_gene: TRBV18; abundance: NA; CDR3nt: TGTGCCAGCTCACATGACTCAAGACCAGATACGCAGTATTTT; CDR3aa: CASSHDSRPDTQYF
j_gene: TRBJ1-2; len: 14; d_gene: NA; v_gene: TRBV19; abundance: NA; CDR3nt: TGTGCCAGTAGTGCCCTACAGCAGGAGTATGGCTACACCTTC; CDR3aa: CASSALQQEYGYTF
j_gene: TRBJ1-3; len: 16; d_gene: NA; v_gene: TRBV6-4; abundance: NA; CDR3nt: TGTGCCAGCAGTGATCGGCAGGGGCGAGAGGGAAACACCATATATTTT; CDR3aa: CASSDRQGREGNTIYF
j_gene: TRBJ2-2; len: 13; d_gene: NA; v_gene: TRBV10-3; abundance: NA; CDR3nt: TGTGCCATCAGTGACCGGAACACCGGGGAGCTGTTTTTT; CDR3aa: CAISDRNTGELFF
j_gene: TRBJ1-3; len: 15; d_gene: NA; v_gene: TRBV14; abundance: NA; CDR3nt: TGTGCCAGCAGCCTATGGGATCAGTTTGGAAACACCATATATTTT; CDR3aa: CASSLWDQFGNTIYF
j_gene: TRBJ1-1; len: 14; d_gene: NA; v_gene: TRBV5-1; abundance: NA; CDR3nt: TGCGCCAGCAGCTTGCAGGGTATGAACACTGAAGCTTTCTTT; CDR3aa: CASSLQGMNTEAFF
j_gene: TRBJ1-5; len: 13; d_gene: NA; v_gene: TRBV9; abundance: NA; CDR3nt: TGTGCCAGCAGCGTTAAGACTGGGCAGCCCCAGCATTTT; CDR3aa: CASSVKTGQPQHF
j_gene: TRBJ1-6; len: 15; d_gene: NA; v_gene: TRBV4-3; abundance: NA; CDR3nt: TGCGCCAGCAGCCAAGATGGCGGGGGCAGATCACCCCTCCACTTT; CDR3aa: CASSQDGGGRSPLHF
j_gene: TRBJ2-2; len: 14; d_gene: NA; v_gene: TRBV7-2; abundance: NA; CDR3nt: TGTGCCAGCAGCTCGGGGTCCCACTCCGGGGAGCTGTTTTTT; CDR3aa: CASSSGSHSGELFF
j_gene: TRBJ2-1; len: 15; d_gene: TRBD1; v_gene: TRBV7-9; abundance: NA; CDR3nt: TGTGCCAGCAGCGTGGGACAGGTTTTGGGGAATGAGCAGTTCTTC; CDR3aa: CASSVGQVLGNEQFF
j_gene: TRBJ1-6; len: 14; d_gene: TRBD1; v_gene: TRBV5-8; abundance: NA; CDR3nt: TGTGCCAGCAGCCCCGACAGGGAGTATTCACCCCTCCACTTT; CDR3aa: CASSPDREYSPLHF
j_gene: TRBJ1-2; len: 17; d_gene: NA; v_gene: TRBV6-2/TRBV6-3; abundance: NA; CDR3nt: TGTGCCAGCAGTTACCCGGTGGGCAGGGGCCTTATCTATGGCTACACCTTC; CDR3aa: CASSYPVGRGLIYGYTF
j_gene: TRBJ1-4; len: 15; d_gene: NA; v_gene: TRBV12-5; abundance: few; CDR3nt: TGTGCTAGTGGTCCCAATCCCGCAACTAATGAAAAACTGTTTTTT; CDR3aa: CASGPNPATNEKLFF
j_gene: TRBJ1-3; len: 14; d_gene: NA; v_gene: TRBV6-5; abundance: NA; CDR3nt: TGTGCCAGCAGCTATGGTAACTCTGGAAACACCATATATTTT; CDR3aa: CASSYGNSGNTIYF
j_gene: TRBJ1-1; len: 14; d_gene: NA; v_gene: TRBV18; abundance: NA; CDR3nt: TGTGCCAGCTCACCACCGGCATCCAGGACTGAAGCTTTCTTT; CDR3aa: CASSPPASRTEAFF
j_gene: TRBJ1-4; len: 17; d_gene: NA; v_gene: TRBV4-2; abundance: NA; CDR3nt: TGTGCCAGCAGCCAAGGGCTGCGGGACGGAATGAATGAAAAACTGTTTTTT; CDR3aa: CASSQGLRDGMNEKLFF
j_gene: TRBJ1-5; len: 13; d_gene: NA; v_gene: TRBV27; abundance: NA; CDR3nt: TGTGCCAGCAGTTTGGCAGTGTATCAGCCCCAGCATTTT; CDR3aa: CASSLAVYQPQHF
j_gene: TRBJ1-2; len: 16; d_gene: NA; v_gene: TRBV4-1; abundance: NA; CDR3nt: TGCGCCAGCAGCCAAGAAGGTGTAGGCAGTAACTATGGCTACACCTTC; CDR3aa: CASSQEGVGSNYGYTF
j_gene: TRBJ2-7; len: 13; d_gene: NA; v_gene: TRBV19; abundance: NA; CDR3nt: TGTGCCAGTAGCCTGACACCTACCTACGAGCAGTACTTC; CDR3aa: CASSLTPTYEQYF
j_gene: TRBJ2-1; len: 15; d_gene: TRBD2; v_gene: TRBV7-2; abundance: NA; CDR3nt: TGTGCCAGCAGCTACGGACTAGCGGGAGACAATGAGCAGTTCTTC; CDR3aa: CASSYGLAGDNEQFF
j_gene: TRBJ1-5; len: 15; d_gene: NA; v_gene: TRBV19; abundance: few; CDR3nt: TGTGCCAGTAGTATGGCGGACAGCCACAATCAGCCCCAGCATTTT; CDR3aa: CASSMADSHNQPQHF
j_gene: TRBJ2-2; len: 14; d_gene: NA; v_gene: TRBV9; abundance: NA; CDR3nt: TGTGCCAGCAGCGGCAGGTCTAACACCGGGGAGCTGTTTTTT; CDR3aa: CASSGRSNTGELFF
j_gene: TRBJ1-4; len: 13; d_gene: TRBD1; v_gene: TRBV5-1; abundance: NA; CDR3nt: TGCGCCAGCGGGACAGGACCTAATGAAAAACTGTTTTTT; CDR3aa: CASGTGPNEKLFF
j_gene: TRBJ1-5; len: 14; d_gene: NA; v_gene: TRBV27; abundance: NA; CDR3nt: TGTGCCAGCAGTTTCAGGCGGAGCAATCAGCCCCAGCATTTT; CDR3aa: CASSFRRSNQPQHF
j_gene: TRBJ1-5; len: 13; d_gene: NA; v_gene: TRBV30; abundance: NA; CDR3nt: TGTGCCTGGACCCGGGAGGATGATCAGCCCCAGCATTTT; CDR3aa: CAWTREDDQPQHF
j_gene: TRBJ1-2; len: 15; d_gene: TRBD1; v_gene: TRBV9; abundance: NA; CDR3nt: TGTGCCAGCAGCCCCCGGGACAGGGTGATTTATGGCTACACCTTC; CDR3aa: CASSPRDRVIYGYTF
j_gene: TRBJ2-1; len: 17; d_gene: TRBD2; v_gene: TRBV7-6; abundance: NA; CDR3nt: TGTGCCAGCAGCTTAGATTTAGGGGCAACTACTAGCGATGAGCAGTTCTTC; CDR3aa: CASSLDLGATTSDEQFF
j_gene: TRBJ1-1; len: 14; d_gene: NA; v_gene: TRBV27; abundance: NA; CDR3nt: TGTGCCAGCAGTTTACAGGCGCCGAACACTGAAGCTTTCTTT; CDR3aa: CASSLQAPNTEAFF
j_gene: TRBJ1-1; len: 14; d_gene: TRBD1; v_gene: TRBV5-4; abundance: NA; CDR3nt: TGTGCCAGCAGACTCACAGGGGGCGGCACTGAAGCTTTCTTT; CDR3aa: CASRLTGGGTEAFF
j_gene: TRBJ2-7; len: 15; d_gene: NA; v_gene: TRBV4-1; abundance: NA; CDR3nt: TGCGCCAGCAGCCAAGTGGAAGGACTCCCAGACGAGCAGTACTTC; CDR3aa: CASSQVEGLPDEQYF
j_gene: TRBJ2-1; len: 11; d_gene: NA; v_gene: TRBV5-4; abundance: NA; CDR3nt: TGTGCCAGCAGCTCCTACAATGAGCAGTTCTTC; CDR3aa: CASSSYNEQFF
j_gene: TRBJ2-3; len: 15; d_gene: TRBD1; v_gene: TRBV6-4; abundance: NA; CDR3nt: TGTGCCAGCAGTGACACCCGACAGGGGGCAGATACGCAGTATTTT; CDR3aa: CASSDTRQGADTQYF
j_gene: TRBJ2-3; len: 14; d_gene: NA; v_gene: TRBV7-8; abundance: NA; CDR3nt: TGTGCCAGCAGCCCTGCAGTCGCCACAGATACGCAGTATTTT; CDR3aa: CASSPAVATDTQYF
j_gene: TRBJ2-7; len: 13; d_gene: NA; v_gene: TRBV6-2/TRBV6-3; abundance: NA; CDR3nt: TGTGCCAGCAGCCCCCCCGGACTCTACGAGCAGTACTTC; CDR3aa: CASSPPGLYEQYF